This T cell receptor beta chain comes out of a study of vaccination and CD4 T cells after COVID-19. Whole-study context: The cells were exposed to overlapping spike peptides originating from SARS-CoV-2, HCoV-NL63, HCoV-OC43 and HCoV-229E for stimulation.

This clonotype was counted only a few times. Antigen: not known. Indicated treatment: roughly 11-day PBMC culture with coronavirus spike peptide pools or control peptides (ViraFEST assay). Expansion of antigen-specific T cells with peptide pools by ViraFEST preceded sequencing of TCRs. The Oncomine TCR Beta short-read assay was applied to DNA of cultured CD4+ T cells. Once CD4+ T cells had been cultured, genomic DNA was extracted from them. One entry per CDR3 protein, called by TCRdb with MiXCR from the PCR reads. The sample contains 15,000 or so distinct CDR3 sequences, around 30% of which appear only once. The CDR3 consists of 17 residues. V lost 1 base and J lost 5; bases outside the gene matches: 10. Looked up from germline, CDR1 is KGHDR and CDR2 is SFDVKD.

This TCR was sampled from a human donor with COVID-19. The specimen was cultured CD4+ T cells from blood. The V call is TRBV24-1, the J call TRBJ2-5, with 9 bases matching TRBD2. CDR3 loop: CATSDFGSAGGAETQYF. The CDR3 DNA reads as TGTGCCACCAGTGATTTCGGCTCGGCGGGGGGGGCCGAGACCCAGTACTTC.